A selection of T cell receptor beta chains follows, all from one sample in a study of OX40 agonist ivuxolimab in advanced cancers. Using immunoSEQ multiplex PCR, the repertoire was profiled, and TCRdb retains in-frame clones only, with some absent. Of over 70,000 clones listed, about 92% were seen once; the top ten hold approximately 15%. The sequencing used CD4+ or CD8+ T cells sorted from blood, collected in a trial of the OX40 agonist ivuxolimab. The receptor set was obtained from an adult with an advanced solid tumor such as melanoma, head and neck, liver or kidney cancer. Each CDR3 is given with its conserved first and last residue. Fields, in order: D gene, V gene, J gene, clone size, CDR3 protein, CDR3 DNA. A D gene is named only where the DNA matches it firmly. Clone size appears in some rows only: once, few, many, or a class for an expanded clone.

d_gene: NA
v_gene: TRBV16
j_gene: TRBJ2-1
abundance: NA
CDR3aa: CASSQSGGAAGVTNNEQFF
CDR3nt: TGTGCCAGCAGCCAATCAGGGGGCGCAGCGGGGGTTACTAACAATGAGCAGTTCTTC

d_gene: TRBD2
v_gene: TRBV4-3
j_gene: TRBJ2-1
abundance: NA
CDR3aa: CASSPRGSGGADEQFF
CDR3nt: TGCGCCAGCAGCCCCCGAGGTAGCGGGGGGGCTGATGAGCAGTTCTTC

d_gene: TRBD1
v_gene: TRBV12-5
j_gene: TRBJ2-1
abundance: NA
CDR3aa: CASGLDDRDEQFF
CDR3nt: TGTGCTAGTGGTTTGGACGACAGGGATGAGCAGTTCTTC

d_gene: NA
v_gene: TRBV28
j_gene: TRBJ2-6
abundance: NA
CDR3aa: CATDRGPPGANVLTF
CDR3nt: TGTGCCACGGACCGGGGACCCCCTGGGGCCAACGTCCTGACTTTC

d_gene: NA
v_gene: TRBV10-2
j_gene: TRBJ2-7
abundance: NA
CDR3aa: CASSAGQTYEQYF
CDR3nt: TGCGCCAGCAGCGCGGGACAGACCTACGAGCAGTACTTC

d_gene: TRBD2
v_gene: TRBV6-5
j_gene: TRBJ2-7
abundance: NA
CDR3aa: CASTGGGEQYF
CDR3nt: TGTGCCAGCACGGGAGGGGGCGAGCAGTACTTC

d_gene: NA
v_gene: TRBV4-3
j_gene: TRBJ1-1
abundance: NA
CDR3aa: CASSQDTTGDTEAFF
CDR3nt: TGCGCCAGCAGCCAAGACACTACTGGGGACACTGAAGCTTTCTTT

d_gene: NA
v_gene: TRBV7-6
j_gene: TRBJ1-3
abundance: NA
CDR3aa: CAVGTPGNTIYF
CDR3nt: TGTGCCGTGGGGACGCCCGGAAACACCATATATTTT

d_gene: TRBD2
v_gene: TRBV5-4
j_gene: TRBJ2-7
abundance: NA
CDR3aa: CASRQAGTYEQYF
CDR3nt: TGTGCCAGCAGGCAAGCGGGGACCTACGAGCAGTACTTC

d_gene: NA
v_gene: TRBV19
j_gene: TRBJ2-1
abundance: NA
CDR3aa: CASSSKGGANEQFF
CDR3nt: TGTGCCAGTAGCTCCAAAGGAGGCGCAAATGAGCAGTTCTTC

d_gene: TRBD1
v_gene: TRBV5-1
j_gene: TRBJ1-1
abundance: NA
CDR3aa: CASSLTGVVNTEAFF
CDR3nt: TGCGCCAGCAGCTTGACAGGGGTAGTGAACACTGAAGCTTTCTTT

d_gene: NA
v_gene: TRBV19
j_gene: TRBJ1-2
abundance: NA
CDR3aa: CASSPDSYGYTF
CDR3nt: TGTGCCAGTAGTCCCGACAGCTATGGCTACACCTTC

d_gene: NA
v_gene: TRBV7-3
j_gene: TRBJ2-2
abundance: NA
CDR3aa: CASSLRGGAYINTGELFF
CDR3nt: TGTGCCAGCAGCTTAAGGGGTGGCGCCTATATCAACACCGGGGAGCTGTTTTTT

d_gene: NA
v_gene: TRBV12-5
j_gene: TRBJ1-3
abundance: NA
CDR3aa: CASGLGWSSGNTIYF
CDR3nt: TGTGCTAGTGGTTTGGGGTGGAGCTCTGGAAACACCATATATTTT

d_gene: TRBD1
v_gene: TRBV2
j_gene: TRBJ1-2
abundance: NA
CDR3aa: CASSESGQAFYGYTF
CDR3nt: TGTGCCAGCAGTGAAAGTGGACAGGCCTTCTATGGCTACACCTTC

d_gene: TRBD1
v_gene: TRBV28
j_gene: TRBJ1-1
abundance: NA
CDR3aa: CASSLTGEYTEAFF
CDR3nt: TGTGCCAGCAGTTTAACAGGGGAATACACTGAAGCTTTCTTT

d_gene: TRBD1
v_gene: TRBV4-1
j_gene: TRBJ2-7
abundance: NA
CDR3aa: CASSPGQGAYEQYF
CDR3nt: TGCGCCAGCAGCCCCGGACAGGGGGCCTACGAGCAGTACTTC

d_gene: NA
v_gene: TRBV9
j_gene: TRBJ2-7
abundance: NA
CDR3aa: CASSPRLAFHEQYF
CDR3nt: TGTGCCAGCAGCCCCCGCCTAGCGTTCCACGAGCAGTACTTC

d_gene: NA
v_gene: TRBV30
j_gene: TRBJ1-1
abundance: few
CDR3aa: CALEYRGAGAFF
CDR3nt: TGTGCCCTGGAATATAGGGGGGCCGGGGCTTTCTTT

d_gene: NA
v_gene: TRBV5-1
j_gene: TRBJ2-5
abundance: NA
CDR3aa: CASSLGRETQYF
CDR3nt: TGCGCCAGCAGCTTGGGGCGAGAGACCCAGTACTTC

d_gene: NA
v_gene: TRBV7-7
j_gene: TRBJ2-7
abundance: NA
CDR3aa: CASSLGQGGEQYF
CDR3nt: TGTGCTAGCAGCTTAGGCCAGGGAGGCGAGCAGTACTTC

d_gene: NA
v_gene: TRBV27
j_gene: TRBJ1-6
abundance: NA
CDR3aa: CASSLANSPLHF
CDR3nt: TGTGCCAGCAGTTTAGCGAATTCACCCCTCCACTTT

d_gene: NA
v_gene: TRBV13
j_gene: TRBJ2-6
abundance: NA
CDR3aa: CASSYRTSSGANVLTF
CDR3nt: TGTGCCAGCAGCTACAGGACCAGCTCTGGGGCCAACGTCCTGACTTTC

d_gene: TRBD2
v_gene: TRBV7-2
j_gene: TRBJ2-7
abundance: NA
CDR3aa: CASSPGTSGNYEQYF
CDR3nt: TGTGCCAGCAGCCCCGGGACTAGCGGGAACTACGAGCAGTACTTC

d_gene: NA
v_gene: TRBV7-6
j_gene: TRBJ1-1
abundance: once
CDR3aa: CASSLAQGQNTEAFF
CDR3nt: TGTGCCAGCAGCTTAGCGCAGGGTCAGAACACTGAAGCTTTCTTT

d_gene: TRBD2
v_gene: TRBV28
j_gene: TRBJ2-7
abundance: NA
CDR3aa: CASSLGERELSYEQYF
CDR3nt: TGTGCCAGCAGTTTGGGCGAGCGGGAACTCTCCTACGAGCAGTACTTC

d_gene: NA
v_gene: TRBV25-1
j_gene: TRBJ1-1
abundance: NA
CDR3aa: CASSEPGVNTEAFF
CDR3nt: TGTGCCAGCAGTGAGCCTGGGGTGAACACTGAAGCTTTCTTT

d_gene: NA
v_gene: TRBV6-5
j_gene: TRBJ2-1
abundance: NA
CDR3aa: CASSYSPGNEQFF
CDR3nt: TGTGCCAGCAGTTACTCCCCCGGCAATGAGCAGTTCTTC

d_gene: NA
v_gene: TRBV4-3
j_gene: TRBJ2-3
abundance: NA
CDR3aa: CASSQDGAGAGDTQYF
CDR3nt: TGCGCCAGCAGCCAAGATGGGGCAGGGGCGGGAGATACGCAGTATTTT

d_gene: NA
v_gene: TRBV7-2
j_gene: TRBJ1-2
abundance: NA
CDR3aa: CASSLGLGDGYTF
CDR3nt: TGTGCCAGCAGCTTGGGGTTGGGGGATGGCTACACCTTC

d_gene: TRBD1
v_gene: TRBV6-5
j_gene: TRBJ1-1
abundance: NA
CDR3aa: CASSMTGGYTEAFF
CDR3nt: TGTGCCAGCAGTATGACAGGGGGGTACACTGAAGCTTTCTTT

d_gene: TRBD1
v_gene: TRBV19
j_gene: TRBJ1-5
abundance: NA
CDR3aa: CATSDRAGQPQHF
CDR3nt: TGTGCCACCTCAGACAGGGCCGGTCAGCCCCAGCATTTT

d_gene: TRBD1
v_gene: TRBV6-1
j_gene: TRBJ2-3
abundance: NA
CDR3aa: CASSDLIRGTDHDTDTQYF
CDR3nt: TGTGCCAGCAGTGATCTAATCCGAGGGACAGACCATGACACAGATACGCAGTATTTT

d_gene: NA
v_gene: TRBV9
j_gene: TRBJ2-1
abundance: NA
CDR3aa: CASSVVTDYNEQFF
CDR3nt: TGTGCCAGCAGCGTAGTGACGGATTACAATGAGCAGTTCTTC

d_gene: NA
v_gene: TRBV25-1
j_gene: TRBJ2-7
abundance: NA
CDR3aa: CASTSGLAEQYF
CDR3nt: TGTGCCAGCACTTCCGGGCTGGCCGAGCAGTACTTC

d_gene: NA
v_gene: TRBV4-3
j_gene: TRBJ2-7
abundance: NA
CDR3aa: CASSQGRDLYEQYF
CDR3nt: TGCGCCAGCAGCCAGGGCCGGGACCTATACGAGCAGTACTTC

d_gene: TRBD2
v_gene: TRBV9
j_gene: TRBJ2-1
abundance: NA
CDR3aa: CASSLRLAGGPSSYNEQFF
CDR3nt: TGTGCCAGCAGCCTCCGACTAGCGGGGGGCCCGAGCTCCTACAATGAGCAGTTCTTC

d_gene: NA
v_gene: TRBV28
j_gene: TRBJ2-1
abundance: NA
CDR3aa: CASMYRVSYNEQFF
CDR3nt: TGTGCCAGCATGTATCGGGTCTCCTACAATGAGCAGTTCTTC

d_gene: NA
v_gene: TRBV27
j_gene: TRBJ2-4
abundance: NA
CDR3aa: CASSHGNIQYF
CDR3nt: TGTGCCAGCAGTCACGGAAACATTCAGTACTTC

d_gene: NA
v_gene: TRBV10-3
j_gene: TRBJ1-3
abundance: NA
CDR3aa: CAINDAGDGNTIYF
CDR3nt: TGTGCCATCAATGACGCAGGGGATGGAAACACCATATATTTT